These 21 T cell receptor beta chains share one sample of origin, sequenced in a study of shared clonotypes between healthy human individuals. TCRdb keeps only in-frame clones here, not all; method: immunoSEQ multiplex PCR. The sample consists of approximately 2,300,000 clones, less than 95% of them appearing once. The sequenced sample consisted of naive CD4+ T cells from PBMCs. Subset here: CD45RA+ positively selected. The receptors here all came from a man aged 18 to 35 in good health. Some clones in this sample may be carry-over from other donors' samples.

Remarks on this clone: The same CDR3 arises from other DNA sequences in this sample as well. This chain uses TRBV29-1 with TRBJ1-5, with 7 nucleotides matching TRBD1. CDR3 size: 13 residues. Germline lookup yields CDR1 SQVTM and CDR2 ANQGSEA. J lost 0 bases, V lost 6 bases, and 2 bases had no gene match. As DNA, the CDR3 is TGCAGCGTATCAGGGGGTAGCAATCAGCCCCAGCATTTT. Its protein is CSVSGGSNQPQHF.

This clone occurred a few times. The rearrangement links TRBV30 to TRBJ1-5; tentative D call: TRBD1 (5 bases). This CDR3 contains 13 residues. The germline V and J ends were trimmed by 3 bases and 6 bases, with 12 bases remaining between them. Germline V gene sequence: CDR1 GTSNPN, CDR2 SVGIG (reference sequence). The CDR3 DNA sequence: TGTGCCTGGAGACAGGCCGTAGGTCAGCCCCAGCATTTT. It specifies CAWRQAVGQPQHF. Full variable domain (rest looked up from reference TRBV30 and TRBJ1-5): SQTIHQWPATLVQPVGSPLSLECTVEGTSNPNLYWYRQAAGRGLQLLFYSVGIGQISSEVPQNLSASRPQDRQFILSSKKLLLSDSGFYLCAWRQAVGQPQHFGDGTRLSIL.

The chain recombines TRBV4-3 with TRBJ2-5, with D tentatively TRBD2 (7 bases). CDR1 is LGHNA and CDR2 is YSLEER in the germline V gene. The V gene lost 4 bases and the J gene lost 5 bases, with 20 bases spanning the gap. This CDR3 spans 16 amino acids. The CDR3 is CASSRGGGPPQETQYF. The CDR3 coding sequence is TGCGCCAGCAGCCGGGGAGGGGGTCCCCCCCAGGAGACCCAGTACTTC.

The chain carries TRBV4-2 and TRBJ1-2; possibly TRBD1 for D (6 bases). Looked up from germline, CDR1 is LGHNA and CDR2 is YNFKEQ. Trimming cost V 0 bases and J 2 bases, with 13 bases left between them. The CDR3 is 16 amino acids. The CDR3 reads CASSQDIRDRNYGYTF. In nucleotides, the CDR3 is TGTGCCAGCAGCCAAGATATACGCGACAGGAACTATGGCTACACCTTC.

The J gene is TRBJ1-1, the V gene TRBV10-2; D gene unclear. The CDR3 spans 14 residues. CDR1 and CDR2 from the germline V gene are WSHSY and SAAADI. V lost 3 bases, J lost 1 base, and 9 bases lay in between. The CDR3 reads CASSDSVGNTEAFF. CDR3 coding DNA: TGCGCCAGCAGTGATTCAGTTGGGAACACTGAAGCTTTCTTT.

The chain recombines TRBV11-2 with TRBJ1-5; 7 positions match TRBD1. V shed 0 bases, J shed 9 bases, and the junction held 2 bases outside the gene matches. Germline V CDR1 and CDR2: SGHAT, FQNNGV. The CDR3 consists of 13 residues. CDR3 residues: CASSLDPGGPQHF. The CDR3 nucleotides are TGTGCCAGCAGCTTAGATCCAGGGGGGCCCCAGCATTTT. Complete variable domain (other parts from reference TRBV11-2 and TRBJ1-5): EAGVAQSPRYKIIEKRQSVAFWCNPISGHATLYWYQQILGQGPKLLIQFQNNGVVDDSQLPKDRFSAERLKGVDSTLKIQPAKLEDSAVYLCASSLDPGGPQHFGDGTRLSIL.

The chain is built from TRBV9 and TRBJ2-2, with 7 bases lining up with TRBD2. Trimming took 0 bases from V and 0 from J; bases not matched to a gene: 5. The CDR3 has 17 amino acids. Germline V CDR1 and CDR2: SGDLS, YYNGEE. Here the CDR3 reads CASSVGRERANTGELFF. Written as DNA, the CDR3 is TGTGCCAGCAGCGTAGGGCGGGAGAGGGCGAACACCGGGGAGCTGTTTTTT.

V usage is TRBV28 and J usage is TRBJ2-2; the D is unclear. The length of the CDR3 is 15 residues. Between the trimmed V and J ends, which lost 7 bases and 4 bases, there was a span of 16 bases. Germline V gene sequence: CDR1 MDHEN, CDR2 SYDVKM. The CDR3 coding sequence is TGTGCCAGCACACAACTAAGGACGGCCACCGGGGAGCTGTTTTTT. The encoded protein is CASTQLRTATGELFF.

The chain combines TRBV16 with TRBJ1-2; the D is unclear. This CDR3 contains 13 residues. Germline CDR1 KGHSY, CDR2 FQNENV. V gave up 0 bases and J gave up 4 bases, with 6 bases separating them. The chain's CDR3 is CASSQSGSYGYTF. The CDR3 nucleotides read TGTGCCAGCAGCCAATCAGGCAGCTATGGCTACACCTTC.

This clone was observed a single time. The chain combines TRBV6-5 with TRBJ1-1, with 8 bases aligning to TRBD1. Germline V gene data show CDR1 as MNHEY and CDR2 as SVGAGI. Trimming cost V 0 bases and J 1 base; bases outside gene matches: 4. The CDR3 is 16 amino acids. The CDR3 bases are TGTGCCAGCAGTTACTCTACAGGGGGGAAGAACACTGAAGCTTTCTTT. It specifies CASSYSTGGKNTEAFF.

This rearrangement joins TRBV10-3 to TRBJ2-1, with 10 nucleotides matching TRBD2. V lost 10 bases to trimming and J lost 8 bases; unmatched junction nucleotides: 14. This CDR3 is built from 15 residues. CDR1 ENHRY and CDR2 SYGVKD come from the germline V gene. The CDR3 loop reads CATHEREGVQYEQFF. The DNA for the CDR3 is TGTGCCACCCATGAGCGGGAGGGCGTTCAGTATGAGCAGTTCTTC.

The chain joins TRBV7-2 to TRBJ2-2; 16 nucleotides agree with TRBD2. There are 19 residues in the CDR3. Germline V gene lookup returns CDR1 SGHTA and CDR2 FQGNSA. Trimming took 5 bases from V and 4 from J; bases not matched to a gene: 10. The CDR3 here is CASSPGGLAGGRVTGELFF. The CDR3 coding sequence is TGTGCCAGCAGCCCCGGGGGACTAGCGGGAGGGAGGGTCACCGGGGAGCTGTTTTTT.

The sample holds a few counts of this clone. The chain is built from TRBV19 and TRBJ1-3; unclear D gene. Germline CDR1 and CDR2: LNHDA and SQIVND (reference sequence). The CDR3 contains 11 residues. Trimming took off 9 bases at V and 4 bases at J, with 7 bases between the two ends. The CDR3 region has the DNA TGTGCCAGCGCGTTAGGAAACACCATATATTTT. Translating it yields CASALGNTIYF.

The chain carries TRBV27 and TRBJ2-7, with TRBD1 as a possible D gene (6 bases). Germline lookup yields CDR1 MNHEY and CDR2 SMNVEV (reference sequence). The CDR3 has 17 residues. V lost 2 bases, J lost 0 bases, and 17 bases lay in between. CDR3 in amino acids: CASSLDRPGDGSYEQYF. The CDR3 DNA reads TGTGCCAGCAGTTTAGACAGGCCCGGAGATGGCTCCTACGAGCAGTACTTC.

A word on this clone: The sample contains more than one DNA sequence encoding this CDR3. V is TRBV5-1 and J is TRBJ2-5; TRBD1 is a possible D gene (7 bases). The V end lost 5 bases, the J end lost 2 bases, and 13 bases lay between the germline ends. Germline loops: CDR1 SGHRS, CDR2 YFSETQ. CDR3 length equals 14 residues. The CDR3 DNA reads TGCGCCAGCAGGGAGGGACAGCTACAAGAGACCCAGTACTTC. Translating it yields CASREGQLQETQYF.

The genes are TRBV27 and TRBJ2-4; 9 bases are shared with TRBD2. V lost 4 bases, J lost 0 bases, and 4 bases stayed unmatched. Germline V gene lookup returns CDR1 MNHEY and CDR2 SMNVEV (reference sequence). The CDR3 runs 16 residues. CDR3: CASSYSGGLAKNIQYF. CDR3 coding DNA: TGTGCCAGCAGTTATAGCGGGGGACTAGCCAAAAACATTCAGTACTTC.

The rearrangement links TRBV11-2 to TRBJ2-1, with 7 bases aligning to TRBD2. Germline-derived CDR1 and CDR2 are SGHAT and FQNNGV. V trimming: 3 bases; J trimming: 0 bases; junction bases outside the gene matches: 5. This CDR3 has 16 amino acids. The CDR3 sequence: CASSLLSGPSYNEQFF. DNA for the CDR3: TGTGCCAGCAGCTTGCTTAGCGGGCCCTCCTACAATGAGCAGTTCTTC. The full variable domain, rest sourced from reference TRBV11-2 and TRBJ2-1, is EAGVAQSPRYKIIEKRQSVAFWCNPISGHATLYWYQQILGQGPKLLIQFQNNGVVDDSQLPKDRFSAERLKGVDSTLKIQPAKLEDSAVYLCASSLLSGPSYNEQFFGPGTRLTVL.

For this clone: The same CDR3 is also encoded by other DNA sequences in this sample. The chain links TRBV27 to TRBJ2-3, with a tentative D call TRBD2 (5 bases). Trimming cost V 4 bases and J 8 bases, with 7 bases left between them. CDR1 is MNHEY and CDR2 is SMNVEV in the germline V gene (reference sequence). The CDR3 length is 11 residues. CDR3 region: CASSSRGTQYF. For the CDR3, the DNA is TGTGCCAGCAGTTCCCGGGGTACGCAGTATTTT.

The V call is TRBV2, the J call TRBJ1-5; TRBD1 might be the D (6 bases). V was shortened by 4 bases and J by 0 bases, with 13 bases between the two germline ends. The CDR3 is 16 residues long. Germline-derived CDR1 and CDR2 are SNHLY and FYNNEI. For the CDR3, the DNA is TGTGCCAGCAGTGCCCGGGGGGCGAATAGCAATCAGCCCCAGCATTTT. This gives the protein CASSARGANSNQPQHF.

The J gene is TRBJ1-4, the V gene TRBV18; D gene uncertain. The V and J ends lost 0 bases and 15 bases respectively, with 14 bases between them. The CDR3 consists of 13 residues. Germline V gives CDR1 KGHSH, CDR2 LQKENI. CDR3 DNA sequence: TGTGCCAGCTCACCACCGGAAAGGGAAGGATTGTTTTTT. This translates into CASSPPEREGLFF.

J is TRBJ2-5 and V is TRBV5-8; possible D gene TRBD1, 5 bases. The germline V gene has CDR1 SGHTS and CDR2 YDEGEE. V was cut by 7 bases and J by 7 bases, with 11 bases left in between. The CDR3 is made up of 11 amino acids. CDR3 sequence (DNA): TGTGCCAGCGGGGTTCAGGGGACCCAGTACTTC. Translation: CASGVQGTQYF.